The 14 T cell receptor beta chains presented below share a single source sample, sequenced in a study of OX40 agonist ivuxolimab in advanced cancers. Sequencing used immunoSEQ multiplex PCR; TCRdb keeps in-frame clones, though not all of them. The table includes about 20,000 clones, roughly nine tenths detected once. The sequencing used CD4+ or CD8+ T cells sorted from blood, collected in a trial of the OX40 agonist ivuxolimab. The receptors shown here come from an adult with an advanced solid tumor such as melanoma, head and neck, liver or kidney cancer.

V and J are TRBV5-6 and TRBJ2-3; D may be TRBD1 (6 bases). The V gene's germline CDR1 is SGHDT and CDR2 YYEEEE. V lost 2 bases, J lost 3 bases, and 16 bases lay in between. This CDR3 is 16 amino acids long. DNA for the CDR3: TGTGCCAGCAGCTTACAGGGTCGGGGTTGGACAGATACGCAGTATTTT. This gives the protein CASSLQGRGWTDTQYF.

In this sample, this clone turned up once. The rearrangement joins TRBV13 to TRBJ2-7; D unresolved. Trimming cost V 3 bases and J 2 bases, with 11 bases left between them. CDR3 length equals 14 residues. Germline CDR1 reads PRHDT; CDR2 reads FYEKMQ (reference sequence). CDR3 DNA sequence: TGTGCCAGCAGCTTTGGACGGACGGCCTACGAGCAGTACTTC. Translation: CASSFGRTAYEQYF.

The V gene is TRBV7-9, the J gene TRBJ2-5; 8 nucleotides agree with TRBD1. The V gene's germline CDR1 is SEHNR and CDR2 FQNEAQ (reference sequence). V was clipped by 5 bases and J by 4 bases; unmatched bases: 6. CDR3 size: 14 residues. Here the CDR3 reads CASSTGGSGETQYF. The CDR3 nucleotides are TGTGCCAGCAGCACAGGGGGGTCGGGAGAGACCCAGTACTTC. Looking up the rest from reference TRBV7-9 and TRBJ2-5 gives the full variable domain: DTGVSQNPRHKITKRGQNVTFRCDPISEHNRLYWYRQTLGQGPEFLTYFQNEAQLEKSRLLSDRFSAERPKGSFSTLEIQRTEQGDSAMYLCASSTGGSGETQYFGPGTRLLVL.

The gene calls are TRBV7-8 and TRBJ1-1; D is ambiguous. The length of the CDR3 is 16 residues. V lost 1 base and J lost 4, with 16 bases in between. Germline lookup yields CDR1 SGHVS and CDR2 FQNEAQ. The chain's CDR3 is CASSLGSGTRGTEAFF. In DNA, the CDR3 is TGTGCCAGCAGCTTAGGATCTGGCACAAGAGGCACTGAAGCTTTCTTT.

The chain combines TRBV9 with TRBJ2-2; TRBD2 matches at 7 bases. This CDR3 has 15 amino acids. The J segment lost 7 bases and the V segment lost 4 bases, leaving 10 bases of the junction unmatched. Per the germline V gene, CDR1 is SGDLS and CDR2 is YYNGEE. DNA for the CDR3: TGTGCCAGCAGCACTCGGACTAGTCTGGTCGGGGAGCTGTTTTTT. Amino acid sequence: CASSTRTSLVGELFF.

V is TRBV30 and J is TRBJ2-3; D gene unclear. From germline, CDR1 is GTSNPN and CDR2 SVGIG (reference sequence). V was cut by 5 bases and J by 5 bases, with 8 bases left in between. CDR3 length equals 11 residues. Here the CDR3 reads CAWGVKDTQYF. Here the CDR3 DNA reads TGTGCCTGGGGGGTTAAAGATACGCAGTATTTT.

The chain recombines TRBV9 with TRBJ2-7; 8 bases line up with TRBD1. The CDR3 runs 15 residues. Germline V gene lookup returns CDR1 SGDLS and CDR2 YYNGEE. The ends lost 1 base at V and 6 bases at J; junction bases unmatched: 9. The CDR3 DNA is TGTGCCAGCAGCGTATCGACAGGGACAGGCGCCGAGCAGTACTTC. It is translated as CASSVSTGTGAEQYF.

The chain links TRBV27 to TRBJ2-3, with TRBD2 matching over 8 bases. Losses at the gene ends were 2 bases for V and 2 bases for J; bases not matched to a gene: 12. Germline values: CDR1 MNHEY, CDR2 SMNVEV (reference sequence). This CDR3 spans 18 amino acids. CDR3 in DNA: TGTGCCAGCAGTTTAAGGCTTTCTAGCGGGCGGTACACAGATACGCAGTATTTT. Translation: CASSLRLSSGRYTDTQYF.

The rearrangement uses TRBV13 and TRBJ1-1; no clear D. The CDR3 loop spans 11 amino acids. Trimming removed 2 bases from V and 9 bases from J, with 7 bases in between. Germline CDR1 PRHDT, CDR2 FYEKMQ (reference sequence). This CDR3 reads CASSLTSQAFF. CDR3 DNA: TGTGCCAGCAGCTTAACAAGTCAAGCTTTCTTT.

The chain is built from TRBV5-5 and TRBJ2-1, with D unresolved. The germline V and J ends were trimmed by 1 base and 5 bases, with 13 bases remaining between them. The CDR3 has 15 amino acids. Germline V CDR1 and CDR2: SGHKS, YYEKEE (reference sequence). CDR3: CASSLTSETHNEQFF. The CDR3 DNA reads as TGTGCCAGCAGCTTGACATCAGAAACACACAATGAGCAGTTCTTC. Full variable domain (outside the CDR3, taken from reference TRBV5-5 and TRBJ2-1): DAGVTQSPTHLIKTRGQQVTLRCSPISGHKSVSWYQQVLGQGPQFIFQYYEKEERGRGNFPDRFSARQFPNYSSELNVNALLLGDSALYLCASSLTSETHNEQFFGPGTRLTVL.

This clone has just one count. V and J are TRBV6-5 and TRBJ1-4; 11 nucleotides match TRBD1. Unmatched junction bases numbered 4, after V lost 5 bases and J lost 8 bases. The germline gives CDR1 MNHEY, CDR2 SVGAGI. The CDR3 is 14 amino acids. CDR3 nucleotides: TGTGCCAGCAGTAGGGACAGGGGGAAAGAAAAACTGTTTTTT. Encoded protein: CASSRDRGKEKLFF.

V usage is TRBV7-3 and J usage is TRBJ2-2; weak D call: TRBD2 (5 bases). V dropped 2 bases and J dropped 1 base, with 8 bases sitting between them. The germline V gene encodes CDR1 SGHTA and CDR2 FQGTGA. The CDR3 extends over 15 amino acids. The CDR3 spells CASSLYSGNTGELFF. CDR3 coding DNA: TGTGCCAGCAGCTTATACAGCGGGAACACCGGGGAGCTGTTTTTT.

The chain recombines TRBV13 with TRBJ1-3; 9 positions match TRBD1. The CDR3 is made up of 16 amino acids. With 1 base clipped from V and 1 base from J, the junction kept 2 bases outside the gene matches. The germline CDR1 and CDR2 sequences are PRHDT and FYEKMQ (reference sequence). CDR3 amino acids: CASSLAGTGSGNTIYF. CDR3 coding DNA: TGTGCCAGCAGCTTAGCCGGGACAGGGTCTGGAAACACCATATATTTT.

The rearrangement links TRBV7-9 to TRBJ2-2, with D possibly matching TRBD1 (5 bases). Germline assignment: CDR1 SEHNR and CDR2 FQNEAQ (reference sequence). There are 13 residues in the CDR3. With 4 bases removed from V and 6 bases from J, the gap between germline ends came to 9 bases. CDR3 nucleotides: TGTGCCAGCAGCTCCAGGGCCCCCGGGGAGCTGTTTTTT. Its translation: CASSSRAPGELFF.